These 12 T cell receptor beta chains were sequenced from one sample in a study of blood T cell repertoires in COVID-19. The repertoire was sequenced with immunoSEQ multiplex PCR; TCRdb's copy has only in-frame clones and lacks some. The sample includes about 89,000 clones, more than 60% of them seen just once. Sequencing was performed on peripheral blood. Receptors were obtained from a human donor in a cohort sampled during active COVID-19.

The count of this clone is one. The chain is built from TRBV10-3 and TRBJ2-5; TRBD1 matches at 7 bases. The CDR3 length is 13 residues. The junction had 2 bases not matched to a gene; V was cut back by 4 bases and J by 3 bases. CDR1 and CDR2 from the germline V gene are ENHRY and SYGVKD. CDR3 protein: CAISVTGEETQYF. In nucleotides, the CDR3 is TGTGCCATCAGTGTTACAGGGGAAGAGACCCAGTACTTC.

This chain joins TRBV28 and TRBJ1-3; unclear D gene. V lost 3 bases and J lost 7, with 7 bases in between. CDR3 length equals 12 residues. Germline lookup yields CDR1 MDHEN and CDR2 SYDVKM. Written as DNA, the CDR3 is TGTGCCAGCAGTTTTGCGGGGAACACCATATATTTT. Encoded protein: CASSFAGNTIYF.

The sample holds a few counts of this clone. The chain couples TRBV24-1 to TRBJ2-5; 13 nucleotides line up with TRBD2. Trimming cost V 3 bases and J 5 bases; bases outside gene matches: 14. In germline, CDR1 is KGHDR, CDR2 SFDVKD. This CDR3 is built from 19 residues. The CDR3 reads CATSDPGLAGARGGETQYF. The CDR3 coding sequence is TGTGCCACCAGTGATCCCGGACTAGCGGGAGCCCGGGGCGGGGAGACCCAGTACTTC.

V usage is TRBV3-1 (or the pseudogene TRBV3-2) and J usage is TRBJ1-5; tentatively, D is TRBD1 (6 bases). The CDR3 runs to 13 residues. Germline assignment: CDR1 LGHDT and CDR2 YNNKEL (reference sequence). V shed 0 bases and J shed 7 bases, with 7 bases lying between them. Written as DNA, the CDR3 is TGTGCCAGCAGCCAAGAGAGGGGGCAGCCCCAGCATTTT. Its protein is CASSQERGQPQHF.

This chain links TRBV4-1 with TRBJ2-5; D might be TRBD2 (5 bases). The CDR3 has 17 residues. The germline V gene encodes CDR1 MGHRA and CDR2 YSYEKL. The V end lost 1 base, the J end lost 1 base, and 16 bases lay between the germline ends. The CDR3 protein is CASSQGGRGLGQETQYF. The DNA for the CDR3 is TGCGCCAGCAGCCAAGGAGGTCGGGGTCTGGGCCAAGAGACCCAGTACTTC.

CDR3 sequence reads: CASTYYTEAFF. Here the CDR3 DNA reads TGTGCCAGCACATACTACACTGAAGCTTTCTTT. V and J are TRBV2 and TRBJ1-1; D is unclear. CDR3 size: 11 residues. CDR1 SNHLY and CDR2 FYNNEI come from the germline V gene. Trimming shortened V by 7 bases and J by 3 bases, and 6 bases separated the two germline ends. Filled out from reference TRBV2 and TRBJ1-1, the complete variable domain reads EPEVTQTPSHQVTQMGQEVILRCVPISNHLYFYWYRQILGQKVEFLVSFYNNEISEKSEIFDDQFSVERPDGSNFTLKIRSTKLEDSAMYFCASTYYTEAFFGQGTRLTVV.

DNA of the CDR3: TGCGCCAGCAGCTGGAATAGCGACAATGAGCAGTTCTTC. Amino acid sequence: CASSWNSDNEQFF. This chain joins TRBV5-1 and TRBJ2-1; the D gene is possibly TRBD2 (5 bases). CDR1 is SGHRS, CDR2 YFSETQ, per germline. This CDR3 contains 13 residues. V was shortened by 3 bases and J by 5 bases, with 9 bases between the two germline ends.

The chain carries TRBV7-3 and TRBJ2-5, with 8 nucleotides matching TRBD1. Germline lookup yields CDR1 SGHTA and CDR2 FQGTGA. This CDR3 is built from 13 residues. Losses at the gene ends were 4 bases for V and 4 bases for J; bases not matched to a gene: 2. The CDR3 loop reads CASSSQGGETQYF. The CDR3 nucleotides read TGTGCCAGCAGCTCACAGGGGGGAGAGACCCAGTACTTC.

The CDR3 nucleotides read TGTGCCAGCCGGGCCGGACAGGGGGTCCCCGAGCAGTACTTC. This translates into CASRAGQGVPEQYF. The chain recombines TRBV6-6 with TRBJ2-7; 10 bases line up with TRBD1. The germline CDR1 and CDR2 sequences are MNHNY and SVGAGI (reference sequence). The CDR3 runs 14 residues. The V and J ends lost 8 bases and 6 bases, in that order; junction bases with no gene match: 10.

This clone was detected once. The rearrangement uses TRBV28 and TRBJ2-3, with 9 bases lining up with TRBD2. J was trimmed by 4 bases and V by 7 bases; bases with no gene match: 18. The germline V gene encodes CDR1 MDHEN and CDR2 SYDVKM. The CDR3 contains 18 residues. The CDR3 loop is CASNGGGLWREGPDTQYF. CDR3 DNA: TGTGCCAGCAATGGGGGTGGTTTGTGGCGGGAGGGCCCAGATACGCAGTATTTT.

The chain employs TRBV6-4 and TRBJ2-3, with 7 bases identical to TRBD2. The V gene end was trimmed by 2 bases and the J gene end by 4 bases; junction bases not matched to a gene: 15. In germline, CDR1 is MRHNA, CDR2 SNTAGT. This CDR3 has 18 amino acids. The CDR3 nucleotides are TGTGCCAGCAGTGACGTGCGGGGGACTCACCCCCGGGCAGATACGCAGTATTTT. Amino acid sequence: CASSDVRGTHPRADTQYF.

The J gene is TRBJ2-1, the V gene TRBV7-2, with 7 bases identical to TRBD1. Germline V gene sequence: CDR1 SGHTA, CDR2 FQGNSA. This CDR3 spans 14 amino acids. The ends lost 2 bases at V and 7 bases at J; junction bases unmatched: 5. In DNA form, the CDR3 reads TGTGCCAGCAGCTTACAGGGGGTGTCAAATGAGCAGTTCTTC. It translates to CASSLQGVSNEQFF.